This TCR beta chain emerged from a study of blood T cell repertoires in COVID-19. Study summary: The cDNA or gDNA used as material had been derived from T cells, B-cell-depleted T cells, or PBMCs.

Trimming at V came to 4 bases and at J to 7 bases, leaving 2 bases not matched to a gene. The CDR3 is 14 amino acids. Germline lookup yields CDR1 SGHDT and CDR2 YYEEEE. Authors' data handling: How many nucleated cells were present was estimated from reference gene primer amplification. Method: immunoSEQ multiplex PCR; TCRdb's copy keeps in-frame clones and lacks some. V, J and clone size reflect that table, while D and trimming were determined from the DNA. The sample holds around 56,000 clones, roughly 90% seen once. The sample was peripheral blood. The genes are TRBV5-6 and TRBJ1-6, with 10 bases matching TRBD1. The TCR comes from a man older than 75 with acute or convalescent COVID-19. CDR3 sequence: CASSTGQGNSPLHF. As DNA, the CDR3 is TGTGCCAGCAGCACGGGACAGGGGAATTCACCCCTCCACTTT.